The rows below give T cell receptor beta chains drawn from one sample of a study of cytomegalovirus exposure and HLA in healthy donors. The protocol was immunoSEQ multiplex PCR, while the TCRdb copy is restricted to in-frame clones and leaves out a portion. Among approximately 200,000 clones listed, around 83% were seen once. Sequenced input: PBMCs. Receptor source: a girl between 5 and 17 years old in good health and CMV-seronegative. CDR3s include the opening cysteine and the closing phenylalanine or tryptophan. Fields, in order: V gene, clone size, J gene, D gene, CDR3 protein, CDR3 DNA. D genes are given only for firm matches. Clone sizes are given selectively: once, few, many, or a class where the clone is expanded.

>TRBV11-2|-|TRBJ2-1|-
CASSFEYNEQFF
TGTGCCAGCAGCTTTGAGTACAATGAGCAGTTCTTC
>TRBV7-6|-|TRBJ2-5|-
CASSPGQETQYF
TGTGCCAGCAGTCCAGGCCAGGAGACCCAGTACTTC
>TRBV6-6|-|TRBJ2-1|-
CASWEFPLYNEQFF
TGTGCCAGCTGGGAGTTCCCCCTGTACAATGAGCAGTTCTTC
>TRBV7-8|-|TRBJ1-5|-
CASSLVAGPRGAQPQHF
TGTGCCAGCAGCTTAGTGGCAGGACCGCGGGGCGCTCAGCCCCAGCATTTT
>TRBV7-2|once|TRBJ2-5|-
CASSSADQETQYF
TGTGCCAGCAGCTCAGCCGACCAAGAGACCCAGTACTTC
>TRBV19|-|TRBJ1-2|TRBD1
CASSMLPGQGNYGYTF
TGTGCCAGTAGCATGTTACCGGGACAGGGCAACTATGGCTACACCTTC
>TRBV5-4|-|TRBJ1-1|-
CASSLAAGRTEAFF
TGTGCCAGCAGCTTGGCGGCAGGGCGGACTGAAGCTTTCTTT
>TRBV11-2|-|TRBJ2-5|-
CASSPDQETQYF
TGTGCCAGCAGCCCAGACCAAGAGACCCAGTACTTC
>TRBV4-3|-|TRBJ1-2|-
CASSQDRGVGGYTF
TGCGCCAGCAGCCAAGATCGGGGGGTAGGCGGCTACACCTTC
>TRBV28|-|TRBJ2-2|TRBD1
CASSHRGYDTGELFF
TGTGCCAGCAGTCACAGGGGGTACGACACCGGGGAGCTGTTTTTT
>TRBV27|-|TRBJ2-3|-
CASSLPGDTQYF
TGTGCCAGCAGTTTACCGGGGGATACGCAGTATTTT
>TRBV5-1|-|TRBJ2-5|TRBD2
CASRSDWGLADQETQYF
TGCGCCAGCAGGTCTGATTGGGGACTAGCGGACCAAGAGACCCAGTACTTC
>TRBV6-6|-|TRBJ2-5|TRBD1
CASSRTGGWETQYF
TGTGCCAGCAGCCGGACAGGGGGCTGGGAGACCCAGTACTTC
>TRBV6-1|-|TRBJ2-4|TRBD2
CASSDMGRDIQYF
TGTGCCAGCAGTGATATGGGGAGGGACATTCAGTACTTC
>TRBV6-5|-|TRBJ2-3|-
CASRPMSGSGTQYF
TGTGCCAGCAGACCAATGAGCGGATCGGGGACGCAGTATTTT
>TRBV14|-|TRBJ2-2|TRBD1
CASSHRPGTGVTGELFF
TGTGCCAGCAGCCATAGACCAGGGACAGGAGTCACCGGGGAGCTGTTTTTT
>TRBV14|-|TRBJ2-7|-
CASSQGGGLLYEQYF
TGTGCCAGCAGCCAAGGTGGCGGCCTCCTCTACGAGCAGTACTTC
>TRBV18|-|TRBJ1-1|TRBD1
CASSQETGGVSEAFF
TGTGCCAGCTCCCAAGAGACAGGGGGCGTATCTGAAGCTTTCTTT
>TRBV28|-|TRBJ1-5|-
CASSFPKRGNQPQHF
TGTGCCAGCAGTTTTCCCAAACGGGGCAATCAGCCCCAGCATTTT
>TRBV5-5|-|TRBJ1-4|-
CASSPQRLGEKLFF
TGTGCCAGCAGCCCACAGCGGTTGGGTGAAAAACTGTTTTTT
>TRBV5-6|-|TRBJ2-1|-
CASLPSVSLGVYNEQFF
TGTGCCAGCCTCCCCTCCGTTTCTCTGGGAGTTTACAATGAGCAGTTCTTC
>TRBV30|few|TRBJ1-5|-
CAWTRTQDGPQHF
TGTGCCTGGACTCGGACTCAGGATGGGCCCCAGCATTTT
>TRBV29-1|few|TRBJ1-4|TRBD1
CSVVGGQGHEKLFF
TGCAGCGTTGTTGGAGGACAGGGTCATGAAAAACTGTTTTTT
>TRBV7-9|-|TRBJ2-3|-
CASSSGTLSTDTQYF
TGTGCCAGCAGTTCCGGGACTCTGAGCACAGATACGCAGTATTTT